Shown below are 19 T cell receptor beta chains from a single sample sequenced in a study of OX40 agonist ivuxolimab in advanced cancers. Sequencing was performed with immunoSEQ multiplex PCR; in TCRdb, only in-frame clones are kept and a portion is missing. The sample carries around 7,000 clones, roughly 74% recorded once. The sample in question was CD4+ or CD8+ T cells sorted from blood, obtained in a trial of the OX40 agonist ivuxolimab. The receptors originated from an adult with an advanced solid tumor such as melanoma, head and neck, liver or kidney cancer.

The rearrangement uses TRBV20-1 and TRBJ1-2; D gene uncertain. Germline CDR1 reads DFQATT; CDR2 reads SNEGSKA (reference sequence). This CDR3 has 11 amino acids. V lost 1 base to trimming and J lost 4 bases, with 4 bases between them. The CDR3 DNA sequence: TGCAGTGCTAGAGGTGGCTATGGCTACACCTTC. Its protein is CSARGGYGYTF.

This rearrangement joins TRBV27 to TRBJ2-7; TRBD1 aligns across 9 bases. The CDR3 covers 13 residues. Germline CDR1 MNHEY, CDR2 SMNVEV (reference sequence). V gave up 4 bases and J gave up 4 bases; unmatched junction bases: 2. In nucleotides, the CDR3 is TGTGCCAGCAGTTATGGGACAGGGTACGAGCAGTACTTC. Encoded protein: CASSYGTGYEQYF.

V and J are TRBV6-5 and TRBJ2-7; 9 bases line up with TRBD1. This CDR3 contains 15 residues. Germline V gives CDR1 MNHEY, CDR2 SVGAGI. V trimming: 6 bases; J trimming: 0 bases; junction bases outside the gene matches: 6. This CDR3 reads CASRVGQGPSYEQYF. The CDR3 nucleotides read TGTGCCAGCAGGGTCGGACAGGGGCCCTCCTACGAGCAGTACTTC.

This chain connects TRBV7-9 to TRBJ1-3, with D uncertain. Germline assignment: CDR1 SEHNR and CDR2 FQNEAQ (reference sequence). This CDR3 comprises 15 residues. With 0 bases removed from V and 0 bases from J, the gap between germline ends came to 6 bases. Here the CDR3 reads CASSLAPSSGNTIYF. The CDR3 bases are TGTGCCAGCAGCTTAGCGCCTTCCTCTGGAAACACCATATATTTT.

The genes are TRBV27 and TRBJ2-1; the D call may be TRBD1 or TRBD2 (5 bases each). The CDR3 spans 16 residues. Germline V lookup: CDR1 MNHEY, CDR2 SMNVEV (reference sequence). With 5 bases removed from V and 3 bases from J, the gap between germline ends came to 17 bases. This CDR3 reads CASSPSAGDLYNEQFF. The CDR3 DNA reads TGTGCCAGCAGTCCGTCCGCCGGGGACCTCTACAATGAGCAGTTCTTC.

Concerning this clone itself: The sample carries other DNA sequences with the same CDR3. CDR3 coding DNA: TGTGCCAGCAGTTGGGGGGGACGGCCTAATGAAAAACTGTTTTTT. Encoded protein: CASSWGGRPNEKLFF. The V gene is TRBV27, the J gene TRBJ1-4, with D possibly being TRBD1 (5 bases). V gave up 4 bases and J gave up 3 bases, with 12 bases separating them. Germline CDR1 MNHEY, CDR2 SMNVEV (reference sequence). The CDR3 length is 15 residues.

The chain couples TRBV19 to TRBJ1-1; D unresolved. The CDR3 spans 11 residues. Germline V lookup: CDR1 LNHDA, CDR2 SQIVND (reference sequence). The V gene lost 9 bases and the J gene lost 6 bases, with 11 bases spanning the gap. The CDR3 DNA reads TGTGCCAGCCACTTTGGGTCTGAAGCTTTCTTT. Residues: CASHFGSEAFF.

In its sample, this clone ranks as medium-sized. The rearrangement links TRBV6-1 to TRBJ1-2; 7 bases are shared with TRBD1. Trimming removed 3 bases from V and 4 bases from J; junction bases left unmatched: 8. The CDR3 has 15 residues. Germline assignment: CDR1 MNHNS and CDR2 SASEGT. CDR3 sequence: CASSDEEGAPYGYTF. CDR3 coding DNA: TGTGCCAGCAGTGATGAGGAGGGGGCGCCCTATGGCTACACCTTC.

V is TRBV6-5 and J is TRBJ2-7; D may match TRBD1 or TRBD2 (5 bases each). CDR1 MNHEY and CDR2 SVGAGI come from the germline V gene. Trimming took off 5 bases at V and 2 bases at J, with 13 bases between the two ends. The CDR3 loop spans 14 amino acids. The CDR3 DNA follows: TGTGCCAGCAGTGGATCAGGGAGTCCCTACGAGCAGTACTTC. Protein product: CASSGSGSPYEQYF.

The genes are TRBV5-1 and TRBJ2-2, with TRBD1 identical over 7 bases. The CDR3 spans 11 residues. CDR1 is SGHRS and CDR2 is YFSETQ in the germline V gene. The ends lost 3 bases at V and 16 bases at J; junction bases unmatched: 6. CDR3 nucleotide sequence: TGCGCCAGCAGCTCGGGACAGCACCCGTTTTTT. Protein sequence: CASSSGQHPFF.

This clone was seen only once. The rearrangement uses TRBV7-9 and TRBJ1-1, with no clear D. Germline CDR1 is SEHNR and CDR2 is FQNEAQ (reference sequence). Trimming shortened V by 2 bases and J by 4 bases, and 5 bases separated the two germline ends. The CDR3 totals 12 residues. CDR3: CASSLRSTEAFF. CDR3 bases: TGTGCCAGCAGCTTAAGGAGCACTGAAGCTTTCTTT.

As to this clone: Other nucleotide sequences from this sample produce the same CDR3. V usage is TRBV4-3 and J usage is TRBJ1-3; no definite D call. The CDR3 extends over 14 amino acids. Germline V gives CDR1 LGHNA, CDR2 YSLEER. Trimming took off 1 base at V and 0 bases at J, with 4 bases between the two ends. Here the CDR3 DNA reads TGCGCCAGCAGCCAAGGGGACTCTGGAAACACCATATATTTT. Translation gives CASSQGDSGNTIYF.

J is TRBJ2-7 and V is TRBV5-5; D not resolved. Germline lookup yields CDR1 SGHKS and CDR2 YYEKEE (reference sequence). Trimming stripped 0 bases from V and 5 bases from J, with 6 bases between. This CDR3 region has 12 residues. CDR3 sequence (DNA): TGTGCCAGCAGCTTGGTTGGGGACGAGCAGTACTTC. It is translated as CASSLVGDEQYF.

This clone is classed as medium-sized. The V and J genes are TRBV19 and TRBJ1-5; the D is unclear. CDR3 length: 12 amino acids. V dropped 9 bases and J dropped 4 bases, with 10 bases sitting between them. CDR1 LNHDA and CDR2 SQIVND come from the germline V gene (reference sequence). CDR3 in amino acids: CASGPTNQPQHF. CDR3 DNA sequence: TGTGCCAGCGGTCCCACGAATCAGCCCCAGCATTTT. The complete variable domain, with remaining parts taken from reference TRBV19 and TRBJ1-5, reads DGGITQSPKYLFRKEGQNVTLSCEQNLNHDAMYWYRQDPGQGLRLIYYSQIVNDFQKGDIAEGYSVSREKKESFPLTVTSAQKNPTAFYLCASGPTNQPQHFGDGTRLSIL.

The V and J genes are TRBV7-9 and TRBJ1-1; the D gene is possibly TRBD1 (5 bases). The V and J ends lost 3 bases and 2 bases respectively, with 10 bases between them. Germline V gene data show CDR1 as SEHNR and CDR2 as FQNEAQ (reference sequence). The CDR3 length is 14 residues. CDR3 in DNA: TGTGCCAGCAGCTTCAGGGTCAAAAACACTGAAGCTTTCTTT. It translates to CASSFRVKNTEAFF.

The chain links TRBV7-3 to TRBJ2-1, with D unclear. Deletions cut 5 bases from V and 8 bases from J, with 13 bases between. Looked up from germline, CDR1 is SGHTA and CDR2 is FQGTGA. The CDR3 spans 13 residues. The CDR3 region has the DNA TGTGCCAGCAGCCTAAGACGTGGAGATGAGCAGTTCTTC. Translated, it gives CASSLRRGDEQFF.

The rearrangement links TRBV7-9 to TRBJ1-1, with D unresolved. The CDR3 sequence is 12 residues long. The germline V gene has CDR1 SEHNR and CDR2 FQNEAQ (reference sequence). Deletions cut 1 base from V and 1 base from J, with 1 base between. The CDR3 here is CASSLENTEAFF. The CDR3 nucleotides read TGTGCCAGCAGCTTAGAGAACACTGAAGCTTTCTTT.

V and J are TRBV7-9 and TRBJ2-7, with a possible D match to TRBD1 (5 bases). Trimming removed 5 bases at V and 0 bases at J, with 14 bases between. The CDR3 is made up of 15 amino acids. Germline assignment: CDR1 SEHNR and CDR2 FQNEAQ (reference sequence). The CDR3 DNA sequence: TGTGCCAGCAGCGGACATGCCTGGTCCTCCTACGAGCAGTACTTC. It translates to CASSGHAWSSYEQYF.

The chain joins TRBV6-5 to TRBJ2-3, with 9 nucleotides matching TRBD1. This CDR3 spans 13 amino acids. The V and J ends lost 11 bases and 4 bases, in that order; junction bases with no gene match: 7. Germline values: CDR1 MNHEY, CDR2 SVGAGI. This chain's CDR3 is CAVGQGGPDTQYF. The DNA of the CDR3 is TGTGCCGTGGGACAGGGTGGGCCAGATACGCAGTATTTT.